Below, 27 T cell receptor beta chains from the same sample are listed, as sequenced in a study of blood T cell repertoires in COVID-19. Only in-frame clones appear in the TCRdb table, and some are missing; sequencing was by immunoSEQ multiplex PCR. The sample has roughly 300,000 clones; approximately 84% are singletons. Sequencing used peripheral blood. These receptors were obtained from a human donor with COVID-19, enrolled during active disease. The donor label of this sample is uncertain.

This clone was detected only once. This chain uses TRBV18 with TRBJ2-7, with TRBD2 matching over 10 bases. The germline gives CDR1 KGHSH, CDR2 LQKENI. This CDR3 comprises 16 residues. The V segment lost 6 bases and the J segment 0 bases; nucleotides outside the gene matches: 8. DNA for the CDR3: TGTGCCAGCTCGGGTAGCGGGAGGCCTAGCTCCTACGAGCAGTACTTC. This codes for CASSGSGRPSSYEQYF.

The V and J genes are TRBV5-1 and TRBJ2-3, with D hard to call. CDR1 and CDR2 (germline): SGHRS, YFSETQ. The CDR3 is made up of 14 amino acids. V was pared by 0 bases and J by 2 bases, with 7 bases between. CDR3 nucleotide sequence: TGCGCCAGCAGCTTGGCCCAGTTCACAGATACGCAGTATTTT. Translating gives CASSLAQFTDTQYF. The full variable domain, rest sourced from reference TRBV5-1 and TRBJ2-3, is KAGVTQTPRYLIKTRGQQVTLSCSPISGHRSVSWYQQTPGQGLQFLFEYFSETQRNKGNFPGRFSGRQFSNSRSEMNVSTLELGDSALYLCASSLAQFTDTQYFGPGTRLTVL.

This clone was counted a single time. V usage is TRBV6-5 and J usage is TRBJ1-5, with D unclear. The CDR3 runs 14 residues. Germline assignment: CDR1 MNHEY and CDR2 SVGAGI. Between the trimmed V and J ends, which lost 10 bases and 0 bases, there was a span of 13 bases. The CDR3 region has the DNA TGTGCCACCCTGGGAGGGAATAGCAATCAGCCCCAGCATTTT. This translates into CATLGGNSNQPQHF.

This clone was found once. The chain employs TRBV11-2 and TRBJ1-4; 9 nucleotides agree with TRBD1. This CDR3 comprises 14 residues. From germline, CDR1 is SGHAT and CDR2 FQNNGV. V lost 5 bases and J lost 10; bases outside the gene matches: 8. The CDR3 sequence is CASSHRGRGAKLFF. The CDR3 nucleotides are TGTGCCAGCAGCCACAGGGGGCGAGGCGCAAAACTGTTTTTT.

The chain links TRBV19 to TRBJ1-5, with D possibly TRBD1 on 5 matching bases. The V end lost 5 bases, the J end lost 9 bases, and 11 bases lay between the germline ends. Germline V gene lookup returns CDR1 LNHDA and CDR2 SQIVND (reference sequence). The CDR3 extends over 12 amino acids. Written as DNA, the CDR3 is TGTGCCAGTAGTGGAAGTCAGGGGCCCCAGCATTTT. It encodes CASSGSQGPQHF.

The V gene is TRBV5-1, the J gene TRBJ2-2, with 7 bases that match TRBD2. J gave up 7 bases and V 3 bases, and 9 bases lay outside the gene matches. The CDR3 has 15 residues. The germline gives CDR1 SGHRS, CDR2 YFSETQ. CDR3 bases: TGCGCCAGCAGCTGGGGGAGGGTTGGCAACGGGGAGCTGTTTTTT. It specifies CASSWGRVGNGELFF.

This sequence joins TRBV30 and TRBJ2-1; D is possibly TRBD2 (6 bases). Trimming left V 5 bases short and J 6 bases short, with 14 bases between. The CDR3 has 13 residues. In germline, CDR1 is GTSNPN, CDR2 SVGIG (reference sequence). In nucleotides, the CDR3 is TGTGCCTGGTCGGGACTCATGTCCAATGAGCAGTTCTTC. Translation: CAWSGLMSNEQFF.

V gene TRBV13 combines with J gene TRBJ2-4; D perhaps matches TRBD2 (5 bases). The CDR3 length is 13 residues. In germline, CDR1 is PRHDT, CDR2 FYEKMQ (reference sequence). The V end lost 5 bases, the J end lost 8 bases, and 13 bases lay between the germline ends. CDR3 nucleotide sequence: TGTGCCAGCAGCCTCCGGACTGGGGACATTCAGTACTTC. It translates to CASSLRTGDIQYF.

Remarks on this clone: This sample includes further DNA sequences coding for the same CDR3. V and J are TRBV27 and TRBJ1-2; TRBD1 agrees at 10 bases. Germline V gene sequence: CDR1 MNHEY, CDR2 SMNVEV (reference sequence). Trimming at V came to 4 bases and at J to 2 bases, leaving 4 bases not matched to a gene. This CDR3 is built from 15 residues. The CDR3 reads CASSSPGQGNYGYTF. The CDR3 DNA reads TGTGCCAGCAGTTCTCCGGGACAGGGGAACTATGGCTACACCTTC.

This rearrangement joins TRBV19 to TRBJ2-5; 8 bases are a match to TRBD1. Trimming cost V 1 base and J 2 bases; bases outside gene matches: 12. From germline, CDR1 is LNHDA and CDR2 SQIVND (reference sequence). The CDR3 consists of 18 residues. In nucleotides, the CDR3 is TGTGCCAGTAGTATAGGGACAGGGACGGGTTCGCAGCAAGAGACCCAGTACTTC. Protein product: CASSIGTGTGSQQETQYF.

The chain carries TRBV12-3 or TRBV12-4 and TRBJ2-7; D not resolved. The CDR3 contains 11 residues. Trimming removed 3 bases from V and 7 bases from J, with 7 bases in between. The CDR3 coding sequence is TGTGCCAGCAGTTTCCGTGAGGAGCAGTACTTC. It specifies CASSFREEQYF.

The chain employs TRBV3-1 (or the pseudogene TRBV3-2) and TRBJ2-3; perhaps TRBD2 as D (6 bases). The CDR3 is 16 residues long. CDR1 and CDR2 from the germline V gene are LGHDT and YNNKEL (reference sequence). V lost 0 bases and J lost 3, with 13 bases in between. The CDR3, as DNA: TGTGCCAGCAGCCAAGACCCGGGAGTGGGGACAGATACGCAGTATTTT. Translation: CASSQDPGVGTDTQYF.

This clone appeared many times. The CDR3 region has the DNA TGTGCCAGCAGTTACTCGATGAAGCGGGAGGTTATCTCCTACAATGAGCAGTTCTTC. Protein product: CASSYSMKREVISYNEQFF. The V gene is TRBV6-2 or TRBV6-3, the J gene TRBJ2-1; 9 positions match TRBD2. Germline-derived CDR1 and CDR2 are MNHEY and SVGEGT. The V segment lost 0 bases and the J segment 0 bases; nucleotides outside the gene matches: 9. The CDR3 is 19 residues long.

The genes are TRBV5-1 and TRBJ1-1; 10 nucleotides match TRBD1. The CDR3 has 14 amino acids. Germline CDR1 reads SGHRS; CDR2 reads YFSETQ. V dropped 6 bases and J dropped 3; count of bases not matched to a gene: 5. The CDR3 DNA is TGCGCCAGCAAGTTGGACAGGGGGGACACTGAAGCTTTCTTT. This gives the protein CASKLDRGDTEAFF.

The chain couples TRBV11-2 to TRBJ2-1; 11 nucleotides line up with TRBD2. The J segment lost 5 bases and the V segment lost 5 bases, leaving 2 bases of the junction unmatched. CDR3 length: 14 amino acids. Germline V gene data show CDR1 as SGHAT and CDR2 as FQNNGV. Here the CDR3 DNA reads TGTGCCAGCAGCCCGGGACTAGCGGACAATGAGCAGTTCTTC. Amino acids: CASSPGLADNEQFF. Full variable domain (outside the CDR3, taken from reference TRBV11-2 and TRBJ2-1): EAGVAQSPRYKIIEKRQSVAFWCNPISGHATLYWYQQILGQGPKLLIQFQNNGVVDDSQLPKDRFSAERLKGVDSTLKIQPAKLEDSAVYLCASSPGLADNEQFFGPGTRLTVL.

The J gene is TRBJ1-6, the V gene TRBV9; D uncertain. This CDR3 spans 16 amino acids. The germline V and J ends were trimmed by 0 bases and 5 bases, with 12 bases remaining between them. Germline values: CDR1 SGDLS, CDR2 YYNGEE. Here the CDR3 reads CASSVAAKGDNSPLHF. The DNA for the CDR3 is TGTGCCAGCAGCGTAGCAGCAAAAGGAGATAATTCACCCCTCCACTTT.

This rearrangement joins TRBV19 to TRBJ1-3, with D hard to call. The V end was cut by 0 bases, the J end by 0 bases, with 9 bases between. The CDR3 consists of 16 residues. CDR1 is LNHDA and CDR2 is SQIVND in the germline V gene (reference sequence). CDR3 bases: TGTGCCAGTAGTATAGAGAACAGTGGCTCTGGAAACACCATATATTTT. Translation: CASSIENSGSGNTIYF.

The chain joins TRBV6-6 to TRBJ1-1, with D possibly matching TRBD1 (6 bases). V was clipped by 4 bases and J by 0 bases, with 9 bases between them. The CDR3 runs to 14 residues. Germline lookup yields CDR1 MNHNY and CDR2 SVGAGI (reference sequence). The CDR3 DNA is TGTGCCAGCAGTTTTGGACAGATGAACACTGAAGCTTTCTTT. Translating it yields CASSFGQMNTEAFF.

The CDR3 region has the DNA TGTGCCAGCAGCGTAGGGGACTGGCGGGAGAGTGAGCAGTTCTTC. This sequence encodes CASSVGDWRESEQFF. The chain combines TRBV9 with TRBJ2-1; the match to TRBD2 covers 7 bases. There are 15 residues in the CDR3. Germline assignment: CDR1 SGDLS and CDR2 YYNGEE. The ends lost 0 bases at V and 9 bases at J; junction bases unmatched: 9.

This clone was seen only once. The rearrangement links TRBV6-2 or TRBV6-3 to TRBJ2-1; 11 nucleotides align to TRBD1. The CDR3 loop spans 18 amino acids. Germline CDR1 MNHEY, CDR2 SVGEGT. The V segment lost 5 bases and the J segment 2 bases; nucleotides outside the gene matches: 11. The CDR3 sequence is CASSGGQGVIVAYNEQFF. DNA for the CDR3: TGTGCCAGCAGTGGGGGACAGGGGGTAATAGTGGCCTACAATGAGCAGTTCTTC.

The V gene is TRBV4-3, the J gene TRBJ2-3; 9 bases agree with TRBD2. From germline, CDR1 is LGHNA and CDR2 YSLEER. This CDR3 is built from 20 residues. J was trimmed by 4 bases and V by 0 bases; bases with no gene match: 17. The CDR3 region is CASSQDWPSGMRGRSDTQYF. CDR3 coding DNA: TGCGCCAGCAGCCAAGATTGGCCTAGCGGGATGCGGGGTCGGTCAGATACGCAGTATTTT.

The chain combines TRBV3-1 (or the pseudogene TRBV3-2) with TRBJ2-5; TRBD1 agrees at 9 bases. This CDR3 region has 16 residues. Germline CDR1 reads LGHDT; CDR2 reads YNNKEL (reference sequence). The J segment lost 3 bases and the V segment lost 1 base, leaving 6 bases of the junction unmatched. CDR3 bases: TGTGCCAGCAGCCAAGGACGGACAGGGGTTGAAGAGACCCAGTACTTC. It encodes CASSQGRTGVEETQYF.

This chain uses TRBV27 with TRBJ1-3; D uncertain. Germline V gives CDR1 MNHEY, CDR2 SMNVEV (reference sequence). The CDR3 length is 13 residues. V gave up 5 bases and J gave up 4 bases, with 9 bases separating them. CDR3 region: CASSAGGGNTIYF. CDR3 sequence (DNA): TGTGCCAGCAGTGCGGGTGGGGGAAACACCATATATTTT.

The rearrangement joins TRBV19 to TRBJ2-1; TRBD2 might be the D (5 bases). Germline CDR1 LNHDA, CDR2 SQIVND (reference sequence). CDR3 length: 15 residues. V lost 7 bases, J lost 4 bases, and 17 bases lay in between. This CDR3 reads CASTRVPLTYNEQFF. The CDR3 bases are TGTGCCAGTACGAGGGTCCCCTTAACATACAATGAGCAGTTCTTC.

The chain combines TRBV6-5 with TRBJ2-5; TRBD1 agrees at 7 bases. Unmatched junction bases numbered 5, after V lost 5 bases and J lost 2 bases. CDR1 and CDR2 from the germline V gene are MNHEY and SVGAGI. This CDR3 is built from 14 residues. The CDR3 sequence is CASSTMTGQETQYF. DNA of the CDR3: TGTGCCAGCAGTACAATGACAGGGCAAGAGACCCAGTACTTC.

This chain links TRBV27 with TRBJ1-2; TRBD1 matches at 10 bases. The length of the CDR3 is 13 residues. V trimming: 4 bases; J trimming: 8 bases; junction bases outside the gene matches: 4. Per germline, CDR1 MNHEY and CDR2 SMNVEV (reference sequence). The DNA for the CDR3 is TGTGCCAGCAGTTGGGGACAGGGGAACGGCTACACCTTC. Translating it yields CASSWGQGNGYTF.

The J gene is TRBJ1-1, the V gene TRBV6-5; TRBD1 might be the D (5 bases). Germline V CDR1 and CDR2: MNHEY, SVGAGI. Trimming removed 7 bases from V and 4 bases from J, with 16 bases in between. This CDR3 comprises 14 residues. The chain's CDR3 is CASTPFDRGTEAFF. CDR3 in DNA: TGTGCCAGCACTCCCTTCGATAGGGGCACTGAAGCTTTCTTT.